This TCR beta chain was captured by sequencing in a study of blood T cell repertoires in COVID-19. Turning to the study itself: Researchers got acute and convalescent COVID-19 samples from the United States, Italy and Spain. T cells, B-cell-depleted T cells, or PBMCs supplied cDNA or gDNA.

Per the authors' pipeline: Scientists estimated how many nucleated cells there were by amplifying reference gene primers. The protocol was immunoSEQ multiplex PCR, while the TCRdb copy is restricted to in-frame clones and leaves out a portion. That table gives V, J and clone size, and the DNA gave D and trimming. The data contain fewer than 300,000 clones, around 85% of them singletons. Germline V gene sequence: CDR1 MDHEN, CDR2 SYDVKM. Losses at the gene ends were 6 bases for V and 1 base for J; bases not matched to a gene: 11. The CDR3 extends over 16 amino acids. The TCR was taken from a human donor with COVID-19, enrolled during active disease. The donor label of this sample is uncertain. Material for sequencing was peripheral blood. This chain connects TRBV28 to TRBJ1-2; TRBD1 matches at 7 bases. CDR3 sequence: CASSSTRGQINYGYTF. The CDR3 DNA is TGTGCCAGCAGCTCTACCCGGGGACAGATTAACTATGGCTACACCTTC.